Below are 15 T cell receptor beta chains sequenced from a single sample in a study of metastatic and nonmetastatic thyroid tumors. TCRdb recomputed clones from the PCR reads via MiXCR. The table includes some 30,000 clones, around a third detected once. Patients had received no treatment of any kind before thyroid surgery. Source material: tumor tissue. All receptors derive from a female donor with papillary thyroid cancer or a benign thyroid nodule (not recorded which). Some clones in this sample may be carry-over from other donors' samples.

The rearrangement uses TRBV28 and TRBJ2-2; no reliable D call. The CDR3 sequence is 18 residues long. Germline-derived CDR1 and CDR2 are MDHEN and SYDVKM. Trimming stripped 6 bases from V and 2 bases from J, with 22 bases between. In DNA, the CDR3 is TGTGCCAGCAGGACCGACGGATCCAAGACCTTCAACACCGGGGAGCTGTTTTTT. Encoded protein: CASRTDGSKTFNTGELFF.

The CDR3 loop is CATSTDRGHEQYF. The CDR3 DNA follows: TGTGCCACCAGCACCGATCGCGGGCACGAGCAGTACTTC. The rearrangement joins TRBV15 to TRBJ2-7; D might be TRBD2 (5 bases). Germline lookup yields CDR1 LNHNV and CDR2 YYDKDF (reference sequence). The V end was cut by 4 bases, the J end by 5 bases, with 12 bases between. The CDR3 extends over 13 amino acids.

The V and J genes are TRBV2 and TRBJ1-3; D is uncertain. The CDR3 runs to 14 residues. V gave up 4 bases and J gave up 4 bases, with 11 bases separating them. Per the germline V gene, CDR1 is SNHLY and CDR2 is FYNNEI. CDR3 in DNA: TGTGCCAGCAGTGTTGATGCTGTCGGAAACACCATATATTTT. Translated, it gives CASSVDAVGNTIYF.

The CDR3 coding sequence is TGTGCCAGCAGTTATCTGGAGGGAAGGGGCAATGAGCAGTTCTTC. Protein product: CASSYLEGRGNEQFF. The chain links TRBV6-2 or TRBV6-3 to TRBJ2-1; D is perhaps TRBD2 (6 bases). Trimming took off 3 bases at V and 6 bases at J, with 15 bases between the two ends. CDR1 and CDR2 from the germline V gene are MNHEY and SVGEGT. This CDR3 has 15 amino acids.

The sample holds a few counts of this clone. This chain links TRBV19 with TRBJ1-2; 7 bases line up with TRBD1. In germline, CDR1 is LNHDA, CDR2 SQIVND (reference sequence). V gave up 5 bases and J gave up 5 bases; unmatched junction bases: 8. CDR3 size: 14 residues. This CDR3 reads CASSRTGEGYGYTF. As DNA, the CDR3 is TGTGCCAGTAGTCGGACAGGAGAGGGGTATGGCTACACCTTC. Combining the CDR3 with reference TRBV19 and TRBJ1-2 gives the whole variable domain DGGITQSPKYLFRKEGQNVTLSCEQNLNHDAMYWYRQDPGQGLRLIYYSQIVNDFQKGDIAEGYSVSREKKESFPLTVTSAQKNPTAFYLCASSRTGEGYGYTFGSGTRLTVV.

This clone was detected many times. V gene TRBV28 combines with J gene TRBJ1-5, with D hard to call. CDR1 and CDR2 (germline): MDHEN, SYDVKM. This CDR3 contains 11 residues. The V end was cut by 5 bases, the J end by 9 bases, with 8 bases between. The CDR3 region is CASSSPGPQHF. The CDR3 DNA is TGTGCCAGCAGTAGTCCCGGGCCCCAGCATTTT.

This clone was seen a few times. The CDR3 region is CASSPRTGWPDTQYF. DNA of the CDR3: TGTGCCAGCAGTCCGCGGACAGGGTGGCCAGATACGCAGTATTTT. V is TRBV27 and J is TRBJ2-3, with 8 bases that match TRBD1. CDR1 is MNHEY and CDR2 is SMNVEV in the germline V gene (reference sequence). The V gene end was trimmed by 5 bases and the J gene end by 4 bases; junction bases not matched to a gene: 8. The CDR3 is 15 residues long.

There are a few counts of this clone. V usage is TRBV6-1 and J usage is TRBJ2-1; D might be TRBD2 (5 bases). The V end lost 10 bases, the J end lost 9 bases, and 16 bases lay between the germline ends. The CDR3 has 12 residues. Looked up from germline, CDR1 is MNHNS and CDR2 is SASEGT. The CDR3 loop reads CATESGFGEQFF. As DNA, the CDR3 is TGTGCCACCGAGTCGGGGTTTGGTGAGCAGTTCTTC.

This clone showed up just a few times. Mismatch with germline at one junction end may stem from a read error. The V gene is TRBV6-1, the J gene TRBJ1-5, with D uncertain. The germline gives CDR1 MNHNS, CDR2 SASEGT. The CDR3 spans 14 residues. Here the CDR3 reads CASSEVVGNQPQHF. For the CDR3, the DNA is TGTGCCAGCAGCGAAGTCGTAGGGAATCAGCCCCAGCATTTT.

CDR3 protein: CSARPDGLLYGSYTF. In DNA, the CDR3 is TGCAGTGCTAGACCGGACGGTCTTCTCTATGGTAGCTACACCTTC. The chain employs TRBV20-1 and TRBJ1-2, with D uncertain. The length of the CDR3 is 15 residues. The V and J ends lost 2 bases and 9 bases respectively, with 22 bases between them. Germline V gene lookup returns CDR1 DFQATT and CDR2 SNEGSKA (reference sequence).

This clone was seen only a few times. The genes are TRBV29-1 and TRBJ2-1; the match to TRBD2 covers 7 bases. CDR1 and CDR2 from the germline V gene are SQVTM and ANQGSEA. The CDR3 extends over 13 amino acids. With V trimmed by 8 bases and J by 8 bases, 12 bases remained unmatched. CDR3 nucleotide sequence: TGCAGCCTGAAGGGCGGGAGTGTTGATGAGCAGTTCTTC. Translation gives CSLKGGSVDEQFF.

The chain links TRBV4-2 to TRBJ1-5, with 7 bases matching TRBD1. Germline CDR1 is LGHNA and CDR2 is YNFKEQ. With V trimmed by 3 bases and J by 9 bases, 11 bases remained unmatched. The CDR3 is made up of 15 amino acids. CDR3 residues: CASSQTAGGVWPQHF. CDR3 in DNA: TGTGCCAGCAGCCAGACGGCAGGGGGTGTGTGGCCCCAGCATTTT.

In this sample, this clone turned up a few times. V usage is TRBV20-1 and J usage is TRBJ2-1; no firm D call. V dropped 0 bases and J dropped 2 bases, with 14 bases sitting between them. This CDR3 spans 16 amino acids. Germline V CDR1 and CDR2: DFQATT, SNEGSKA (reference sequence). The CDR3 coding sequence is TGCAGTGCTAGAGATTGGCCGCAGAAAGCCTACAATGAGCAGTTCTTC. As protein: CSARDWPQKAYNEQFF.

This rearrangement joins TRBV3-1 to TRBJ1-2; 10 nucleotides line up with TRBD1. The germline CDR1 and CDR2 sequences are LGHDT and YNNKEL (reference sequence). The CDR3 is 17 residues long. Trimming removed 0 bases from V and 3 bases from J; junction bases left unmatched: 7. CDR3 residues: CASSQDRDRGRDYGYTF. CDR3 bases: TGTGCCAGCAGCCAAGACCGGGACAGGGGAAGGGACTATGGCTACACCTTC.

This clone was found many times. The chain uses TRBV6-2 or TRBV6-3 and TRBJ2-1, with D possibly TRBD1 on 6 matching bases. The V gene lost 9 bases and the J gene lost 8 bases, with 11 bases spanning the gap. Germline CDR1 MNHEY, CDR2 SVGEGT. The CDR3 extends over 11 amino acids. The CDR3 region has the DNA TGTGCCAGACAACAGGGTTATGAGCAGTTCTTC. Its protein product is CARQQGYEQFF.